A single count supports the clone carrying this T cell receptor (beta chain). What it recognizes is unknown. The data are from a study of PD-1 blockade in classical Hodgkin lymphoma. Study-wide points: Patients newly diagnosed and complete responders had comparable baseline diversity. TCR diversity at baseline was reported to be reduced in newly diagnosed patients relative to healthy donors.

Time point given: cycle 4 day 1 (C4D1), after more than 5 weeks of nivolumab. Relapses following autologous stem cell transplantation were seen in all patients, with brentuximab vedotin exposure varying. Thawed PBMCs were the source of CD4+ T cells, purified by magnetic negative selection. Here immunoSEQ multiplex PCR was the method, and the copy in TCRdb shows in-frame clones only, minus some. The sample includes about 27,000 clones, about 85% of them seen just once. The germline V and J ends were trimmed by 5 bases and 0 bases, with 14 bases remaining between them. Germline lookup yields CDR1 LNHDA and CDR2 SQIVND (reference sequence). The CDR3 totals 16 residues.

The receptor was derived from a human donor with classical Hodgkin lymphoma. Sequencing was performed on CD4+ T cells from blood, taken before the fourth cycle of nivolumab. The chain carries TRBV19 and TRBJ2-4; D gene uncertain. In DNA form, the CDR3 reads TGTGCCAGTAGTGAGAAGGGCTTACTAGCCAAAAACATTCAGTACTTC. It yields the protein CASSEKGLLAKNIQYF.